This T cell receptor beta chain was identified in a study of blood T cell repertoires in COVID-19. Study at large: Material from acute and convalescent COVID-19 was sourced from the United States, Italy and Spain. Nucleic acid was either cDNA or gDNA, and it came from T cells, B-cell-depleted T cells, or PBMCs.

Per the original data handling: Quantification of nucleated cells was approximated via reference gene primer amplification. The protocol was immunoSEQ multiplex PCR, while the TCRdb copy is restricted to in-frame clones and leaves out a portion. V and J calls and clone size come straight from that table; D and trimming were deduced from the DNA. The sample lists fewer than 150,000 clones; 80% to 85% were seen once. The V gene's germline CDR1 is LNHDA and CDR2 SQIVND (reference sequence). V lost 3 bases and J 2 bases, leaving 4 bases between the germline ends. The CDR3 loop spans 12 amino acids. Specimen: peripheral blood. The source of this sequence is a woman aged 25 to 39 who had recovered from COVID-19. The rearrangement links TRBV19 to TRBJ2-5; D is unresolved. The CDR3 loop reads CASSITQETQYF. Written as DNA, the CDR3 is TGTGCCAGTAGTATTACACAAGAGACCCAGTACTTC.